These T cell receptor beta chains were read from a single sample in a study of shared clonotypes between healthy human individuals. Clones were read by immunoSEQ multiplex PCR, and TCRdb kept only the in-frame ones, dropping some. This sample has about a million clones, with approximately 80% found just once. The sample was memory CD4+ T cells from PBMCs. The receptor set was obtained from a man aged 18 to 35 in good health. Some clones in this sample may be carry-over from other donors' samples. Each CDR3 is given with its conserved first and last residue. The D gene is left open where the match is weak. A row's size may be missing; if present it is once, few, many or a size class.

TRBJ2-3 TRBV9 - - CASSAGRGVSGDTQYF TGTGCCAGCAGCGCGGGAAGGGGGGTCTCGGGAGATACGCAGTATTTT
TRBJ2-5 TRBV28 - - CATAPPGQIGETQYF TGTGCCACCGCTCCCCCGGGACAAATCGGAGAGACCCAGTACTTC
TRBJ2-2 TRBV18 TRBD1 once CASSPPNRGSTGELFF TGTGCCAGCTCACCACCGAACAGGGGATCCACCGGGGAGCTGTTTTTT
TRBJ2-3 TRBV25-1 TRBD1 - CASSDGEGQGADTQYF TGTGCCAGCAGTGACGGGGAGGGACAGGGGGCAGATACGCAGTATTTT
TRBJ2-3 TRBV6-1 - - CATSLDEYTDTQYF TGTGCCACCTCCCTTGACGAATATACTGATACGCAGTATTTT
TRBJ2-5 TRBV30 TRBD2 - CAWRLAGGPETQYF TGTGCCTGGAGACTAGCGGGAGGGCCCGAGACCCAGTACTTC
TRBJ1-1 TRBV18 - - CASVPRQDTEAFF TGTGCCAGCGTACCCCGACAGGACACTGAAGCTTTCTTT
TRBJ1-5 TRBV19 - - CASSGQLNQPQHF TGTGCCAGTAGCGGACAGTTGAATCAGCCCCAGCATTTT
TRBJ1-2 TRBV19 TRBD1 - CASSRTTGDYGYTF TGTGCCAGTAGCCGAACTACAGGGGACTATGGCTACACCTTC
TRBJ1-1 TRBV28 - few CASTLGDEAFF TGTGCCAGCACCCTCGGGGACGAAGCTTTCTTT
TRBJ1-1 TRBV15 - - CATSRKTGLAGSAEAFF TGTGCCACCAGCAGAAAGACAGGTCTGGCGGGCTCGGCGGAAGCTTTCTTT
TRBJ1-1 TRBV30 - - CAWIGTHYTEAFF TGTGCCTGGATCGGGACGCATTACACTGAAGCTTTCTTT
TRBJ1-5 TRBV28 - once CASSPGQRGNQPQHF TGTGCCAGCAGTCCCGGACAGCGAGGCAATCAGCCCCAGCATTTT
TRBJ1-5 TRBV9 - - CASSVDPQGGQPQHF TGTGCCAGCAGCGTAGACCCACAGGGAGGTCAGCCCCAGCATTTT
TRBJ2-1 TRBV9 - - CASSVVGLRGNEQFF TGTGCCAGCAGCGTAGTGGGCCTCCGGGGCAATGAGCAGTTCTTC
TRBJ1-1 TRBV11-2 - - CASSLGGAGGYTEAFF TGTGCCAGCAGCTTAGGAGGAGCAGGCGGGTACACTGAAGCTTTCTTT
TRBJ2-6 TRBV4-3 - few CASSQDGGQGANVLTF TGCGCCAGCAGCCAAGATGGGGGTCAGGGGGCCAACGTCCTGACTTTC
TRBJ1-5 TRBV6-5 - once CASSLPRGRHF TGTGCCAGCAGTCTGCCGCGGGGGCGCCATTTT
TRBJ2-7 TRBV5-1 TRBD1 - CASSPRVGTGSYEQYF TGCGCCAGCAGCCCGAGAGTGGGGACAGGGTCCTACGAGCAGTACTTC
TRBJ2-7 TRBV25-1 - - CASSEYPWGQHEQYF TGTGCCAGCAGTGAATATCCTTGGGGGCAGCACGAGCAGTACTTC
TRBJ1-5 TRBV6-6 - - CASSYGTTNQPQHF TGTGCCAGCAGTTACGGTACCACTAATCAGCCCCAGCATTTT
TRBJ2-2 TRBV7-9 TRBD1 - CASSSTGSGELFF TGTGCCAGCAGCTCGACAGGGTCCGGGGAGCTGTTTTTT
TRBJ1-4 TRBV19 - - CASSILGITTNEKLFF TGTGCCAGTAGTATTCTGGGGATTACAACTAATGAAAAACTGTTTTTT
TRBJ2-5 TRBV2 TRBD2 few CASSLAGGHQETQYF TGTGCCAGCAGTTTAGCGGGAGGCCACCAAGAGACCCAGTACTTC
TRBJ2-7 TRBV5-8 TRBD1 - CASSLAQGAYEQYF TGTGCCAGCAGCTTGGCCCAGGGGGCCTACGAGCAGTACTTC
TRBJ1-2 TRBV28 - - CASSSAGVGEAYGYTF TGTGCCAGCAGTTCCGCCGGGGTAGGGGAGGCCTATGGCTACACCTTC
TRBJ2-2 TRBV5-8 TRBD2 - CASSFVSLAGEVTNTGELFF TGTGCCAGCAGCTTTGTCTCGCTAGCGGGAGAGGTTACGAACACCGGGGAGCTGTTTTTT
TRBJ1-3 TRBV9 - - CASSVGYTGNTIYF TGTGCCAGCAGCGTAGGGTACACTGGAAACACCATATATTTT
TRBJ1-2 TRBV2 - - CASSEGPFIANYGYTF TGTGCCAGCAGTGAAGGGCCATTTATAGCTAACTATGGCTACACCTTC
TRBJ2-5 TRBV19 TRBD2 - CASSWVAGEGETQYF TGTGCCAGTAGTTGGGTAGCGGGAGAGGGGGAGACCCAGTACTTC
TRBJ2-3 TRBV19 TRBD2 once CASSMAPRGGTDTQYF TGTGCCAGTAGTATGGCCCCCCGGGGGGGCACAGATACGCAGTATTTT
TRBJ1-5 TRBV5-8 - - CASSPITGFGNRPQHF TGTGCCAGCAGCCCGATAACAGGGTTTGGAAATCGGCCCCAGCATTTT
TRBJ2-5 TRBV28 - - CASSPPAGAAEETQYF TGTGCCAGCAGCCCCCCCGCGGGGGCCGCGGAGGAGACCCAGTACTTC
TRBJ2-7 TRBV20-1 - - CSAYYYEQYF TGCAGTGCTTATTACTACGAGCAGTACTTC
TRBJ1-2 TRBV15 - - CATSRTYGRVNYGYTF TGTGCCACCAGCAGAACTTACGGGCGGGTAAACTATGGCTACACCTTC
TRBJ2-7 TRBV29-1 TRBD1 - CSAADRDEQYF TGCAGCGCTGCAGACAGGGACGAGCAGTACTTC
TRBJ2-1 TRBV6-6 TRBD2 - CASSPGLVHEQFF TGTGCCAGCAGCCCGGGACTAGTCCATGAGCAGTTCTTC
TRBJ1-1 TRBV11-2 - - CASSLEARANTEAFF TGTGCCAGCAGCTTAGAGGCCAGGGCGAACACTGAAGCTTTCTTT
TRBJ2-3 TRBV20-1 - - CSAKITDTQYF TGCAGTGCTAAAATAACGGATACGCAGTATTTT
TRBJ1-6 TRBV2 TRBD1 - CASRGQGARVNSPLHF TGTGCCAGCAGGGGACAGGGGGCGCGGGTAAATTCACCCCTCCACTTT
TRBJ1-1 TRBV5-4 TRBD1 - CASSPRTGGAAEAFF TGTGCCAGCAGCCCCAGGACAGGGGGCGCGGCTGAAGCTTTCTTT
TRBJ2-6 TRBV5-1 - - CASSLSGGAGANVLTF TGCGCCAGCAGCTTGTCAGGAGGGGCTGGGGCCAACGTCCTGACTTTC
TRBJ1-1 TRBV7-3 - - CASSLTQGLPAFF TGTGCCAGCAGCTTAACACAGGGCCTTCCAGCTTTCTTT
TRBJ1-4 TRBV28 - - CASSLTRPNEKLFF TGTGCCAGCAGTTTAACCAGGCCAAATGAAAAACTGTTTTTT
TRBJ2-2 TRBV7-2 TRBD2 few CASRIAGGTGNTGELFF TGTGCCAGCAGGATCGCGGGGGGTACAGGGAACACCGGGGAGCTGTTTTTT
TRBJ1-2 TRBV15 - - CATSRDPEAGPYGYTF TGTGCCACCAGCAGAGACCCGGAAGCGGGACCCTATGGCTACACCTTC
TRBJ2-2 TRBV30 - - CAWSFGILRTGELFF TGTGCCTGGAGTTTTGGGATTCTAAGGACCGGGGAGCTGTTTTTT
TRBJ1-3 TRBV20-1 - - CSAERGNTIYF TGCAGTGCTGAAAGGGGAAACACCATATATTTT
TRBJ2-1 TRBV11-2 TRBD2 - CASRSITSGVYNEQFF TGTGCCAGCAGGAGTATCACTAGCGGGGTTTACAATGAGCAGTTCTTC
TRBJ1-1 TRBV4-2 - - CASSLEFTEAFF TGTGCCAGCAGCCTCGAGTTCACTGAAGCTTTCTTT
TRBJ2-5 TRBV6-6 TRBD2 - CASSLAGVGGSETQYF TGTGCCAGCAGCCTAGCGGGAGTTGGAGGATCGGAGACCCAGTACTTC
TRBJ1-3 TRBV7-8 - once CASSLGQRGNTIYF TGTGCCAGCAGCTTAGGACAGCGCGGAAACACCATATATTTT
TRBJ2-3 TRBV2 TRBD2 once CASSESGSLTDTQYF TGTGCCAGCAGTGAAAGCGGGAGCCTAACAGATACGCAGTATTTT
TRBJ2-7 TRBV7-2 TRBD2 - CASSLAGLAADPYEQYF TGTGCCAGCAGCTTAGCCGGGCTAGCGGCCGACCCCTACGAGCAGTACTTC
TRBJ1-2 TRBV5-1 - once CASSLNVGGSGYTF TGCGCCAGCAGCTTGAACGTCGGGGGCTCTGGCTACACCTTC
TRBJ2-7 TRBV30 - once CAWAIGGEQYF TGTGCCTGGGCCATCGGGGGCGAGCAGTACTTC
TRBJ1-5 TRBV28 TRBD1 - CASSPPGQGIQPQHF TGTGCCAGCAGTCCTCCGGGACAGGGGATTCAGCCCCAGCATTTT
TRBJ2-3 TRBV29-1 TRBD2 many CSVYGGTGGDTQYF TGCAGCGTTTATGGCGGGACGGGAGGGGATACGCAGTATTTT
TRBJ2-3 TRBV5-1 - few CASSLALSTDTQYF TGCGCCAGCAGCTTGGCCTTAAGCACAGATACGCAGTATTTT
TRBJ1-2 TRBV30 - - CAWSHHGGLNGYTF TGTGCCTGGAGTCATCATGGGGGTCTGAATGGCTACACCTTC